The present T cell receptor beta chain was sequenced within a study of T cell responses to AZD1222 COVID-19 vaccine. Study-level results: Reportedly, nearly half the spike-specific TCRs target unmutated variant regions.

In germline, CDR1 is SGDLS, CDR2 YYNGEE. The length of the CDR3 is 14 residues. Deletions cut 0 bases from V and 5 bases from J, with 12 bases between. Clones were sequenced by immunoSEQ multiplex PCR, and TCRdb holds only the in-frame ones, with some missing. The sample contains under 200,000 clones, approximately 91% of which appear only once. As to this clone: The antigen is not known.

The clonotype was recovered from an adult in good health. The starting material was peripheral blood, obtained on day 0 of AZD1222 vaccination. The chain has TRBV9 and TRBJ2-7; D is undetermined. CDR3 residues: CASSVGPSLDEQYF. For the CDR3, the DNA is TGTGCCAGCAGCGTAGGACCCTCCCTCGACGAGCAGTACTTC.